The 32 T cell receptor beta chains listed next were all sequenced from one sample in a study of CD8 T cells in Susac syndrome. The RNA, roughly 0.5 to 1 ug, was put through reverse transcription using random hexamers. One entry per CDR3 protein, called by TCRdb with MiXCR from the immunoSEQ multiplex PCR reads. The data show 100,000 to 150,000 distinct CDR3 sequences, around 94% seen once. The specimen was CD8+ T cells from PBMCs. All receptors come from a human donor with Susac syndrome.

This chain joins TRBV27 and TRBJ2-6; D uncertain. V dropped 2 bases and J dropped 0 bases, with 5 bases sitting between them. Looked up from germline, CDR1 is MNHEY and CDR2 is SMNVEV (reference sequence). The CDR3 has 15 residues. CDR3 residues: CASSLQVSGANVLTF. DNA of the CDR3: TGTGCCAGCAGTTTACAGGTCTCTGGGGCCAACGTCCTGACTTTC.

V gene TRBV9 combines with J gene TRBJ1-6, with D unclear. The V end lost 0 bases, the J end lost 10 bases, and 14 bases lay between the germline ends. Germline-derived CDR1 and CDR2 are SGDLS and YYNGEE. This CDR3 is built from 15 residues. The CDR3 sequence: CASSVDLAPGSPLHF. CDR3 sequence (DNA): TGTGCCAGCAGCGTAGATCTGGCCCCGGGATCACCCCTCCACTTT.

This sequence joins TRBV13 and TRBJ2-2, with 10 bases that match TRBD1. The CDR3 runs to 17 residues. Germline CDR1 reads PRHDT; CDR2 reads FYEKMQ (reference sequence). V gave up 5 bases and J gave up 1 base; unmatched junction bases: 7. Here the CDR3 reads CASSPTGTGENTGELFF. CDR3 in DNA: TGTGCCAGCAGCCCAACCGGGACAGGGGAGAACACCGGGGAGCTGTTTTTT.

The chain combines TRBV7-9 with TRBJ1-1; tentative D call: TRBD1 (5 bases). CDR3 length equals 14 residues. Trimming stripped 5 bases from V and 5 bases from J, with 15 bases between. The germline V gene encodes CDR1 SEHNR and CDR2 FQNEAQ (reference sequence). CDR3: CASSETESGTEAFF. The CDR3, as DNA: TGTGCCAGCAGCGAGACCGAATCAGGGACTGAAGCTTTCTTT.

The chain has TRBV4-2 and TRBJ1-4; no firm D call. This CDR3 contains 16 residues. Trimming took off 1 base at V and 2 bases at J, with 11 bases between the two ends. Germline V gene lookup returns CDR1 LGHNA and CDR2 YNFKEQ. The CDR3 DNA is TGTGCCAGCAGCCAAGGGTCGGAGGGCACTAATGAAAAACTGTTTTTT. This sequence encodes CASSQGSEGTNEKLFF.

The chain employs TRBV9 and TRBJ2-5, with D perhaps TRBD1 (6 bases). V lost 0 bases and J lost 4, with 10 bases in between. The CDR3 contains 14 residues. CDR1 and CDR2 (germline): SGDLS, YYNGEE. CDR3 region: CASSVGTVRETQYF. The CDR3 DNA sequence: TGTGCCAGCAGCGTAGGGACAGTACGAGAGACCCAGTACTTC.

This chain links TRBV6-4 with TRBJ2-5, with 7 bases matching TRBD1. The germline CDR1 and CDR2 sequences are MRHNA and SNTAGT. The CDR3 consists of 14 residues. The trim removed 2 bases at V and 2 bases at J, leaving 2 bases unmatched. CDR3 in amino acids: CASSDTGVQETQYF. The CDR3 bases are TGTGCCAGCAGTGACACAGGGGTACAAGAGACCCAGTACTTC.

The CDR3 DNA reads TGTGCCAGCAACGAGGGACAGGGGACCTACGAGCAGTACTTC. Its protein is CASNEGQGTYEQYF. V gene TRBV6-1 combines with J gene TRBJ2-7; 10 bases match TRBD1. From germline, CDR1 is MNHNS and CDR2 SASEGT. The V gene end was trimmed by 7 bases and the J gene end by 2 bases; junction bases not matched to a gene: 5. The length of the CDR3 is 14 residues.

The chain uses TRBV5-1 and TRBJ1-4; TRBD1 agrees at 9 bases. CDR3 length equals 17 residues. Trimming took 5 bases from V and 2 from J; bases not matched to a gene: 10. The germline V gene has CDR1 SGHRS and CDR2 YFSETQ. The CDR3 bases are TGCGCCAGCAGACCGCGGATGGGACAGGGCACTAATGAAAAACTGTTTTTT. Protein product: CASRPRMGQGTNEKLFF.

J is TRBJ1-2 and V is TRBV11-2; D ambiguous. Trimming stripped 5 bases from V and 4 bases from J, with 8 bases between. This CDR3 is built from 12 residues. CDR1 and CDR2 (germline): SGHAT, FQNNGV. The CDR3 region has the DNA TGTGCCAGCAGCCCTGACCGCTATGGCTACACCTTC. This sequence encodes CASSPDRYGYTF. Full variable domain (remainder filled in from reference TRBV11-2 and TRBJ1-2): EAGVAQSPRYKIIEKRQSVAFWCNPISGHATLYWYQQILGQGPKLLIQFQNNGVVDDSQLPKDRFSAERLKGVDSTLKIQPAKLEDSAVYLCASSPDRYGYTFGSGTRLTVV.

The chain has TRBV29-1 and TRBJ2-7; the match to TRBD1 covers 10 bases. Trimming took 5 bases from V and 0 from J; bases not matched to a gene: 4. Germline-derived CDR1 and CDR2 are SQVTM and ANQGSEA. The CDR3 consists of 14 residues. This chain's CDR3 is CSVSTGGLSYEQYF. The CDR3 nucleotides read TGCAGCGTTTCGACAGGGGGCCTCTCCTACGAGCAGTACTTC.

This rearrangement joins TRBV19 to TRBJ2-1; 8 bases agree with TRBD2. Germline CDR1 is LNHDA and CDR2 is SQIVND (reference sequence). The CDR3 spans 15 residues. After removal of 3 bases from V and 2 bases from J, the junction contained 3 bases not matched to a gene. CDR3 sequence (DNA): TGTGCCAGTAGTATTGTACTAGCGGCCTACAATGAGCAGTTCTTC. This encodes CASSIVLAAYNEQFF.

The rearrangement links TRBV30 to TRBJ1-2, with no clear D. V lost 3 bases and J lost 4, with 27 bases in between. The CDR3 consists of 18 residues. Germline CDR1 and CDR2: GTSNPN and SVGIG (reference sequence). The CDR3 DNA follows: TGTGCCTGGAGCACCCGAGGGCGAGCAACCCATCCCCCCTATGGCTACACCTTC. The encoded protein is CAWSTRGRATHPPYGYTF. Supplemented by reference TRBV30 and TRBJ1-2, the full variable domain reads SQTIHQWPATLVQPVGSPLSLECTVEGTSNPNLYWYRQAAGRGLQLLFYSVGIGQISSEVPQNLSASRPQDRQFILSSKKLLLSDSGFYLCAWSTRGRATHPPYGYTFGSGTRLTVV.

This chain uses TRBV30 with TRBJ1-1; no definite D call. Germline-derived CDR1 and CDR2 are GTSNPN and SVGIG (reference sequence). CDR3 length equals 13 residues. Trimming shortened V by 0 bases and J by 3 bases, and 8 bases separated the two germline ends. The CDR3 loop is CAWSVERYTEAFF. CDR3 sequence (DNA): TGTGCCTGGAGTGTTGAACGATACACTGAAGCTTTCTTT.

This sequence joins TRBV5-1 and TRBJ2-7, with D possibly being TRBD2 (5 bases). This CDR3 is built from 14 residues. V was cut by 1 base and J by 5 bases, with 13 bases left in between. Germline assignment: CDR1 SGHRS and CDR2 YFSETQ. The CDR3 DNA reads as TGCGCCAGCAGCTTGAAGGGTGCGAGGGACGAGCAGTACTTC. Translated, it gives CASSLKGARDEQYF.

The chain couples TRBV12-3 or TRBV12-4 to TRBJ2-7, with TRBD2 matching 8 bases. V dropped 1 base and J dropped 0; count of bases not matched to a gene: 2. The CDR3 contains 15 residues. The CDR3 sequence is CASSLEAGVSYEQYF. As DNA, the CDR3 is TGTGCCAGCAGTTTAGAAGCGGGAGTCTCCTACGAGCAGTACTTC.

V is TRBV6-5 and J is TRBJ1-2; D perhaps matches TRBD1 (6 bases). The CDR3 totals 16 residues. CDR1 is MNHEY and CDR2 is SVGAGI in the germline V gene. V was shortened by 0 bases and J by 4 bases, with 15 bases between the two germline ends. DNA of the CDR3: TGTGCCAGCAGTTACTCTCACAGGGCGCGGGGCTATGGCTACACCTTC. This encodes CASSYSHRARGYGYTF.

The chain couples TRBV14 to TRBJ2-3; 11 bases align to TRBD1. This CDR3 is 14 amino acids long. V lost 10 bases to trimming and J lost 4 bases; unmatched junction nucleotides: 7. Germline CDR1 reads SGHDN; CDR2 reads FVKESK. CDR3 region: CAIGQGARADTQYF. The CDR3, as DNA: TGTGCCATAGGACAGGGGGCGCGCGCAGATACGCAGTATTTT.

The count of this clonotype is one. This chain connects TRBV30 to TRBJ1-5, with TRBD1 matching 8 bases. CDR1 GTSNPN and CDR2 SVGIG come from the germline V gene (reference sequence). V was clipped by 4 bases and J by 3 bases; unmatched bases: 2. This CDR3 contains 13 residues. The CDR3 DNA sequence: TGTGCCTGGAAGGGACAGGACAATCAGCCCCAGCATTTT. Residues: CAWKGQDNQPQHF. Looking up the rest from reference TRBV30 and TRBJ1-5 gives the full variable domain: SQTIHQWPATLVQPVGSPLSLECTVEGTSNPNLYWYRQAAGRGLQLLFYSVGIGQISSEVPQNLSASRPQDRQFILSSKKLLLSDSGFYLCAWKGQDNQPQHFGDGTRLSIL.

This sequence joins TRBV27 and TRBJ2-7; D not certain. This CDR3 contains 13 residues. Germline CDR1 MNHEY, CDR2 SMNVEV (reference sequence). V was shortened by 6 bases and J by 6 bases, with 15 bases between the two germline ends. CDR3 protein: CASSPRAWGEQYF. CDR3 coding DNA: TGTGCCAGCAGCCCACGTGCCTGGGGCGAGCAGTACTTC.

The V and J genes are TRBV9 and TRBJ1-1; 9 bases are a match to TRBD1. The CDR3 extends over 15 amino acids. V shed 3 bases and J 1 base; nucleotides not matched to a gene: 4. Germline assignment: CDR1 SGDLS and CDR2 YYNGEE. This CDR3 reads CASSGGDRANTEAFF. DNA of the CDR3: TGTGCCAGCAGCGGGGGGGACAGGGCGAACACTGAAGCTTTCTTT.

The V gene is TRBV6-1, the J gene TRBJ1-5, with D unclear. CDR3 length: 16 amino acids. Germline CDR1 MNHNS, CDR2 SASEGT. Trimming removed 6 bases from V and 2 bases from J, with 17 bases in between. Here the CDR3 reads CASRFSSEDGNQPQHF. In DNA form, the CDR3 reads TGTGCCAGCAGGTTTTCATCGGAGGACGGCAATCAGCCCCAGCATTTT.

The rearrangement links TRBV6-5 to TRBJ1-6; TRBD1 matches at 8 bases. Per the germline V gene, CDR1 is MNHEY and CDR2 is SVGAGI. The ends lost 3 bases at V and 4 bases at J; junction bases unmatched: 8. The CDR3 covers 17 residues. The CDR3 nucleotides read TGTGCCAGCAGTTATTCGACAGGGGTGCGGTATAATTCACCCCTCCACTTT. This translates into CASSYSTGVRYNSPLHF.

This chain uses TRBV7-3 with TRBJ2-3; D ambiguous. The ends were cut back, 1 base at V and 4 bases at J, with 9 bases in the middle. Germline V gene lookup returns CDR1 SGHTA and CDR2 FQGTGA. This CDR3 is built from 14 residues. CDR3 nucleotide sequence: TGTGCCAGCAGCTTAATAGCTGGGGCAGATACGCAGTATTTT. Translation: CASSLIAGADTQYF.

This chain joins TRBV14 and TRBJ2-7; D not resolved. The CDR3 is 12 amino acids. Germline V gene data show CDR1 as SGHDN and CDR2 as FVKESK. The germline V and J ends were trimmed by 4 bases and 3 bases, with 7 bases remaining between them. The DNA for the CDR3 is TGTGCCAGCAGCCGGCGTTACTACGAGCAGTACTTC. As protein: CASSRRYYEQYF.

The chain employs TRBV7-9 and TRBJ2-1; maybe TRBD2 (6 bases). With 5 bases removed from V and 6 bases from J, the gap between germline ends came to 17 bases. The CDR3 is 15 residues long. Looked up from germline, CDR1 is SEHNR and CDR2 is FQNEAQ (reference sequence). CDR3 sequence reads: CASSPLGGLPNEQFF. CDR3 nucleotide sequence: TGTGCCAGCAGCCCCCTAGGAGGGCTACCCAATGAGCAGTTCTTC.

The chain carries TRBV5-6 and TRBJ2-1; 8 bases agree with TRBD2. CDR1 is SGHDT, CDR2 YYEEEE, per germline. CDR3 length: 13 residues. V dropped 0 bases and J dropped 12; count of bases not matched to a gene: 5. The CDR3 coding sequence is TGTGCCAGCAGCTTGGGGGAAGCGGGGGTGCAGTTCTTC. It yields the protein CASSLGEAGVQFF. Looking up the rest from reference TRBV5-6 and TRBJ2-1 gives the full variable domain: DAGVTQSPTHLIKTRGQQVTLRCSPKSGHDTVSWYQQALGQGPQFIFQYYEEEERQRGNFPDRFSGHQFPNYSSELNVNALLLGDSALYLCASSLGEAGVQFFGPGTRLTVL.

This clonotype was detected only a few times. The genes are TRBV4-1 and TRBJ1-2, with D hard to call. Trimming took off 0 bases at V and 4 bases at J, with 9 bases between the two ends. Germline CDR1 is MGHRA and CDR2 is YSYEKL. This CDR3 has 14 amino acids. The chain's CDR3 is CASSQEGVLYGYTF. Here the CDR3 DNA reads TGCGCCAGCAGCCAAGAGGGAGTCCTCTATGGCTACACCTTC.

The V gene is TRBV12-3 or TRBV12-4, the J gene TRBJ1-5; D gene unclear. This CDR3 is built from 14 residues. The germline V and J ends were trimmed by 6 bases and 1 base, with 10 bases remaining between them. The CDR3 DNA reads TGTGCCAGCAGCTCGACGGGAAGCAATCAGCCCCAGCATTTT. Its protein product is CASSSTGSNQPQHF.

V usage is TRBV28 and J usage is TRBJ1-5, with D perhaps matching TRBD1 (5 bases). CDR3 length equals 15 residues. Per the germline V gene, CDR1 is MDHEN and CDR2 is SYDVKM. V lost 5 bases and J lost 6, with 17 bases in between. The CDR3 nucleotides read TGTGCCAGCAGTAATAACAGGAGGCAAGGTCAGCCCCAGCATTTT. Protein: CASSNNRRQGQPQHF. Looking up the rest from reference TRBV28 and TRBJ1-5 gives the full variable domain: DVKVTQSSRYLVKRTGEKVFLECVQDMDHENMFWYRQDPGLGLRLIYFSYDVKMKEKGDIPEGYSVSREKKERFSLILESASTNQTSMYLCASSNNRRQGQPQHFGDGTRLSIL.

This chain connects TRBV4-1 to TRBJ2-7; tentatively, D is TRBD1 (6 bases). Trimming shortened V by 1 base and J by 0 bases, and 10 bases separated the two germline ends. The CDR3 spans 15 residues. Germline V gene lookup returns CDR1 MGHRA and CDR2 YSYEKL. Here the CDR3 reads CASSQGQDSSYEQYF. The CDR3 region has the DNA TGCGCCAGCAGCCAAGGACAGGACAGCTCCTACGAGCAGTACTTC.

This chain connects TRBV13 to TRBJ2-1, with 12 bases that match TRBD1. The CDR3 extends over 16 amino acids. Germline trimming cut 5 bases from V and 7 bases from J; bases unmatched to any gene: 9. Looked up from germline, CDR1 is PRHDT and CDR2 is FYEKMQ (reference sequence). Here the CDR3 reads CASSPTGTGGLNEQFF. CDR3 nucleotides: TGTGCCAGCAGCCCGACCGGGACAGGGGGCCTTAATGAGCAGTTCTTC.